A selection of T cell receptor beta chains follows, all from one sample in a study of T cell repertoires in cytomegalovirus infection. The antigens these receptors bind are not known. TCRdb redid the calling of the reads with MiXCR, one entry per CDR3 protein. The table has roughly 90,000 distinct CDR3 sequences, roughly 25% seen once. The sequencing used CD8+ T cells from cultured PBMCs, collected from culture after CMV antigen stimulation. Source of these receptors: a human donor in good health (CMV status not recorded). Some clones in this sample may be carry-over from other donors' samples. CDR3s include the opening cysteine and the closing phenylalanine or tryptophan. Each record gives: V gene, J gene, D gene, clone size, CDR3 DNA, CDR3 protein. D genes are given only for firm matches. A row's size may be missing; if present it is once, few, many or a size class.

>TRBV5-4|TRBJ2-7|TRBD2|many
TGTGCCAGCAGCTTGGGTGGGACTAGCGTCTACGAGCAGTACTTC
CASSLGGTSVYEQYF
>TRBV12-3/TRBV12-4|TRBJ1-3|.|few
TGTGCCAGCAGCGCCTCTGGAAACACCATATATTTT
CASSASGNTIYF
>TRBV20-1|TRBJ2-5|TRBD2|few
TGCAGTGCTAGAGATCCCCGACTAGCGGGAGTACTTGGAGAGACCCAGTACTTC
CSARDPRLAGVLGETQYF
>TRBV6-1|TRBJ1-2|TRBD1|.
TGTGCCAGCCAGGGGGAGCCTAACTATGGCTACACCTTC
CASQGEPNYGYTF
>TRBV27|TRBJ2-5|.|.
TGTGCCAGCAGTTTCTTTCAGGGGCAATCAGAGACCCAGTACTTC
CASSFFQGQSETQYF
>TRBV5-1|TRBJ2-5|TRBD1|.
TGCGCCAGCAGCTCGGGACAGTCCTCACAAGAGACCCAGTACTTC
CASSSGQSSQETQYF
>TRBV12-3/TRBV12-4|TRBJ2-1|.|.
TGTGCCAGCAGTTTACCCTCGGCCTGGGGGGTCTACAATGAGCAGTTCTTC
CASSLPSAWGVYNEQFF
>TRBV20-1|TRBJ1-4|.|few
TGCAGTGCTCCCGGGGATGAAAAACTGTTTTTT
CSAPGDEKLFF
>TRBV19|TRBJ1-1|.|.
TGTGCCAGTAGTATACGATGGGACACTGAAGCTTTCTTT
CASSIRWDTEAFF
>TRBV4-1|TRBJ2-3|TRBD2|many
TGCGCCAGCAGCCAATCAGAAGCGGGGGTGGGCACAGATACGCAGTATTTT
CASSQSEAGVGTDTQYF
>TRBV7-2|TRBJ2-1|TRBD2|many
TGTGCCAGCAGCTTAGGGCTGCTGGCTAGCGGCGGGGAGTTCTTC
CASSLGLLASGGEFF
>TRBV6-2/TRBV6-3|TRBJ1-1|.|.
TGTGCCAGCAGCTACGCCGGGGGGAACACTGAAGCTTTCTTT
CASSYAGGNTEAFF
>TRBV28|TRBJ1-3|.|few
TGTGCCAGCAGTTTTTTCGGGGAGGTGGACACCATATATTTT
CASSFFGEVDTIYF
>TRBV4-3|TRBJ2-1|.|.
TGCGCCAGCAGCCAAGATCTAGCGCGCTACAATGAGCAGTTCTTC
CASSQDLARYNEQFF
>TRBV6-2/TRBV6-3|TRBJ1-6|.|few
TGTGCCAGCAGCTCGACAGTGTCACCCCTCCACTTT
CASSSTVSPLHF
>TRBV6-1|TRBJ2-7|TRBD1|many
TGTGCCAGCAGTGACCTCTCGGACAGGGCACACGAGCAGTACTTC
CASSDLSDRAHEQYF
>TRBV12-3/TRBV12-4|TRBJ2-3|TRBD2|many
TGTGCCAGCAGTTTAGCGCGAGGGAGGGGATCGTATTTT
CASSLARGRGSYF
>TRBV12-3/TRBV12-4|TRBJ1-5|TRBD1|.
TGTGCCAGCAGTTACAAAGGACAGGGGCAGCATTTT
CASSYKGQGQHF
>TRBV2|TRBJ1-1|TRBD1|.
TGTGCCAGCCCGGGACAGCGGGACACTGAAGCTTTCTTT
CASPGQRDTEAFF
>TRBV7-9|TRBJ2-1|.|.
TGTGCCAGCAGCCCCCCCTCCTACAATGAGCAGTTCTTC
CASSPPSYNEQFF
>TRBV3-1|TRBJ2-4|.|.
TGTGCCAGCAGGGAGGGGGCCAAAAACATTCAGTACTTC
CASREGAKNIQYF
>TRBV7-2|TRBJ2-7|.|many
TGTGCCAGCAGCTCCCTAGTCGAGCAGTACTTC
CASSSLVEQYF
>TRBV12-3/TRBV12-4|TRBJ2-7|TRBD2|many
TGTGCCAGCAGTTTAGTCCAACTAGCGGGAGGCGAGCAGTACTTC
CASSLVQLAGGEQYF
>TRBV7-2|TRBJ1-5|TRBD1|many
TGTGCCAGCAGCTTAGGGACAGGGCTCAATCAGCCCCAGCATTTT
CASSLGTGLNQPQHF
>TRBV6-2/TRBV6-3|TRBJ2-3|.|many
TGTGCCAGCACCTACGTCTCAGGCACAGATACGCAGTATTTT
CASTYVSGTDTQYF
>TRBV12-3/TRBV12-4|TRBJ2-7|.|.
TGTGCCAGCAGTGTAATCATAGCGGCCGAGCAGTACTTC
CASSVIIAAEQYF
>TRBV7-9|TRBJ2-6|.|medium-sized
TGTGCCAGCAGCCCGGCCAATTCTGGGGCCAACGTCCTGACTTTC
CASSPANSGANVLTF
>TRBV7-2|TRBJ1-6|TRBD1|.
TGTGCCAGCAGCTTAGTAGGTTCACCCGGGACAGGGGATTCACCCCTCCACTTT
CASSLVGSPGTGDSPLHF
>TRBV7-2|TRBJ2-7|.|.
TGTGCCAGCAGCTTAGACAGGGATTCCTACGAGCAGTACTTT
CASSLDRDSYEQYF